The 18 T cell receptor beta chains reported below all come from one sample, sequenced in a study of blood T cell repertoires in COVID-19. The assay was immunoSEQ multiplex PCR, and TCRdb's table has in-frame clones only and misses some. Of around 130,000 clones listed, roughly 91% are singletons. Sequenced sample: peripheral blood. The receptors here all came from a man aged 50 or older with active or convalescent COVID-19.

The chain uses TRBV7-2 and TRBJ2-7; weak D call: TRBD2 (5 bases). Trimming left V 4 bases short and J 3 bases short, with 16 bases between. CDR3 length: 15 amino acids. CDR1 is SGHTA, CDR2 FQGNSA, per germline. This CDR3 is CASSSTPGSVYEQYF. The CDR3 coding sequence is TGTGCCAGCAGCTCGACGCCGGGGTCCGTCTACGAGCAGTACTTC.

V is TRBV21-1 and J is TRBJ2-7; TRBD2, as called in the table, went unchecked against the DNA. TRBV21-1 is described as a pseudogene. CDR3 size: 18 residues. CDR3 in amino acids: CASNTLLNLAGDPYEQYF. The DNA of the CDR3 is TGTGCCAGCAACACACTCCTAAATCTAGCGGGGGACCCCTACGAGCAGTACTTC.

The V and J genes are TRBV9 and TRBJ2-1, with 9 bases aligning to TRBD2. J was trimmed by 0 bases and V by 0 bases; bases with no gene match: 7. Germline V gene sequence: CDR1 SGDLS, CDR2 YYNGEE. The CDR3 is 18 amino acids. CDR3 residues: CASSVVTQTSGSYNEQFF. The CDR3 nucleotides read TGTGCCAGCAGCGTAGTGACGCAGACTAGCGGCTCCTACAATGAGCAGTTCTTC.

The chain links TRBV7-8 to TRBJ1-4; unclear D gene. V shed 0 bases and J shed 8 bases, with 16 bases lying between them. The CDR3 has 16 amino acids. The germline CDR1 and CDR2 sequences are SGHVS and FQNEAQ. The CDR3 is CASSLALRESAEKLFF. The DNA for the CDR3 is TGTGCCAGCAGCTTAGCGCTCCGGGAGTCGGCAGAAAAACTGTTTTTT.

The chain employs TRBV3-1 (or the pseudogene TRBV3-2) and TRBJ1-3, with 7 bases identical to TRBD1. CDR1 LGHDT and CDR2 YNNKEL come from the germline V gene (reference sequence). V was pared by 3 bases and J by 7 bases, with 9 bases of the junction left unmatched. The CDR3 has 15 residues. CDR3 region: CASSHAGGRGNTIYF. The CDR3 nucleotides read TGTGCCAGCAGCCATGCAGGGGGTAGGGGCAACACCATATATTTT.

In nucleotides, the CDR3 is TGTGCCAGCAGCTACGACGGAGAGACCTACTATGGCTACACCTTC. It codes for CASSYDGETYYGYTF. The chain is built from TRBV4-2 and TRBJ1-2; no clear D. The V end lost 5 bases, the J end lost 3 bases, and 16 bases lay between the germline ends. Per the germline V gene, CDR1 is LGHNA and CDR2 is YNFKEQ. This CDR3 spans 15 amino acids.

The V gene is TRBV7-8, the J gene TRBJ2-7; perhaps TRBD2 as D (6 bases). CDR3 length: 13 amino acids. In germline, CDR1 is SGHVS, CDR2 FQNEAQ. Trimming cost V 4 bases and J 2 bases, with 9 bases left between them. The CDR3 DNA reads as TGTGCCAGCAGCTCCGGGACTCCCTACGAGCAGTACTTC. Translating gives CASSSGTPYEQYF.

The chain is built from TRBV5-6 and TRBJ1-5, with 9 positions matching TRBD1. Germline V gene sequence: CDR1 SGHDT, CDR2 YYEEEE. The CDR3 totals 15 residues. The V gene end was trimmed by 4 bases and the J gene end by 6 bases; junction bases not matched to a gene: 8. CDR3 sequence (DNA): TGTGCCAGCAGCGGAGGGACAGGGTACGGTCAGCCCCAGCATTTT. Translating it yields CASSGGTGYGQPQHF.

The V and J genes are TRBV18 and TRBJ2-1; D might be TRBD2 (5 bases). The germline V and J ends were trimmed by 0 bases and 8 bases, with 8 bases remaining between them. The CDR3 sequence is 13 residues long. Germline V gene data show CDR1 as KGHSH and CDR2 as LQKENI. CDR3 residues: CASSPPVRDEQFF. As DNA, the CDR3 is TGTGCCAGCTCACCACCGGTGAGGGATGAGCAGTTCTTC.

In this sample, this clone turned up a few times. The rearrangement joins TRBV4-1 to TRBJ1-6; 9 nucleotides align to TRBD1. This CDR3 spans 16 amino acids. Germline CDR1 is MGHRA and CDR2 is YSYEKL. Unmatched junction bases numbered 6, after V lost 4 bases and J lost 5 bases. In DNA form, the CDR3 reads TGCGCCAGCAGCCGCGGGACAGGGATGAATAATTCACCCCTCCACTTT. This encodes CASSRGTGMNNSPLHF.

The CDR3 nucleotides are TGCGCCAGCAGCCAAACAGCAGAGAGTAATGAAAAACTGTTTTTT. Encoded protein: CASSQTAESNEKLFF. This chain links TRBV4-3 with TRBJ1-4, with D uncertain. Trimming left V 2 bases short and J 4 bases short, with 11 bases between. The V gene's germline CDR1 is LGHNA and CDR2 YSLEER. The CDR3 spans 15 residues.

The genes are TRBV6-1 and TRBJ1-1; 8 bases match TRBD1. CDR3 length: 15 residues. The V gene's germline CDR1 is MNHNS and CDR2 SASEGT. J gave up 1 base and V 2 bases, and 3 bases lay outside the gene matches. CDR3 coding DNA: TGTGCCAGCAGTGAATCTGGGACAGGGAACACTGAAGCTTTCTTT. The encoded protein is CASSESGTGNTEAFF.

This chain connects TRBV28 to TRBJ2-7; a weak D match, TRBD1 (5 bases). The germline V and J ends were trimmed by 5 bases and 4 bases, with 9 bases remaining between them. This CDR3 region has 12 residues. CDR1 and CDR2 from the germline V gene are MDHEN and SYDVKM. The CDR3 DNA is TGTGCCAGCAGTCCATACAGGTACGAGCAGTACTTC. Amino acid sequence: CASSPYRYEQYF.

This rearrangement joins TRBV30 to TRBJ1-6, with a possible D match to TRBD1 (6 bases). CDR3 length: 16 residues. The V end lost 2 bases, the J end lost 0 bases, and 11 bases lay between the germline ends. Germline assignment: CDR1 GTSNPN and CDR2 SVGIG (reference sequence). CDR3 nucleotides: TGTGCCTGGAGTTCAACAGGGTACTCCTATAATTCACCCCTCCACTTT. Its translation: CAWSSTGYSYNSPLHF.

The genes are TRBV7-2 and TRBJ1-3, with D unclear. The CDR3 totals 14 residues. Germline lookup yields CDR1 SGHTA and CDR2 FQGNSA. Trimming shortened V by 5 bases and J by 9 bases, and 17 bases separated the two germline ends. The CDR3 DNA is TGTGCCAGCAGCGTGGACGGGCGGGGTGGCACCATATATTTT. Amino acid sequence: CASSVDGRGGTIYF.

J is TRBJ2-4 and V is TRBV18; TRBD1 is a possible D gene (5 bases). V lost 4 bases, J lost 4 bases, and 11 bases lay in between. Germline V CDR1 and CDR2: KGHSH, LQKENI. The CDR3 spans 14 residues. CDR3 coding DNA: TGTGCCAGCTCACAGACAGAGACTAAAAACATTCAGTACTTC. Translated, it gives CASSQTETKNIQYF.

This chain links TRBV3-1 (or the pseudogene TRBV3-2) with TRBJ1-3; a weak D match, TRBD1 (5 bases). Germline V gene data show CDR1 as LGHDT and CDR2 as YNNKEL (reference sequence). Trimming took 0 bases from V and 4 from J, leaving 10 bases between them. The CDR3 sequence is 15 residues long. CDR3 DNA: TGTGCCAGCAGCCAAGATACCCAGGGCGGAAACACCATATATTTT. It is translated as CASSQDTQGGNTIYF.

The CDR3 sequence: CASSPGLAKFTDTQYF. The DNA of the CDR3 is TGTGCCAGCAGTCCGGGACTAGCTAAGTTCACAGATACGCAGTATTTT. The chain carries TRBV6-2 or TRBV6-3 and TRBJ2-3; 9 bases align to TRBD2. Per germline, CDR1 MNHEY and CDR2 SVGEGT. J lost 2 bases, V lost 5 bases, and 8 bases had no gene match. The length of the CDR3 is 16 residues.